The 32 T cell receptor beta chains below all came from one sample that was sequenced in a study of PD-1 blockade in classical Hodgkin lymphoma. TCRdb's table, derived via immunoSEQ multiplex PCR, lists solely in-frame clones and lacks some. The sample records 15,000 or so clones, around 72% being singletons. Patients all relapsed after autologous stem cell transplantation, and there was variation in brentuximab vedotin exposure. The starting material was peripheral blood mononuclear cells (PBMCs), obtained at baseline. The receptors here all came from a human donor with classical Hodgkin lymphoma.

The V gene is TRBV16, the J gene TRBJ2-7; D gene ambiguous. Germline V gene data show CDR1 as KGHSY and CDR2 as FQNENV. CDR3 length: 15 amino acids. Trimming pared 0 bases from V and 6 bases from J, leaving 15 bases between. In nucleotides, the CDR3 is TGTGCCAGCAGCCAATCGCTGGCAGTGCCTGGCGAGCAGTACTTC. Translated, it gives CASSQSLAVPGEQYF.

This rearrangement joins TRBV27 to TRBJ2-1, with TRBD2 identical over 13 bases. CDR1 is MNHEY, CDR2 SMNVEV, per germline (reference sequence). The CDR3 runs to 15 residues. The J segment lost 7 bases and the V segment lost 3 bases, leaving 3 bases of the junction unmatched. CDR3 nucleotides: TGTGCCAGCAGTTTGGGGACTAGCGGGGCTAATGAGCAGTTCTTC. It is translated as CASSLGTSGANEQFF.

The J gene is TRBJ1-1, the V gene TRBV5-1, with D possibly being TRBD1 (5 bases). This CDR3 is built from 15 residues. Germline CDR1 SGHRS, CDR2 YFSETQ. V lost 3 bases and J lost 5, with 17 bases in between. The CDR3 loop is CASSYTQAGATEAFF. The CDR3 DNA sequence: TGCGCCAGCAGCTATACCCAAGCCGGGGCGACTGAAGCTTTCTTT.

The chain uses TRBV7-9 and TRBJ1-2, with TRBD1 matching 12 bases. Germline-derived CDR1 and CDR2 are SEHNR and FQNEAQ (reference sequence). The length of the CDR3 is 16 residues. V trimming: 5 bases; J trimming: 7 bases; junction bases outside the gene matches: 11. CDR3 nucleotide sequence: TGTGCCAGCAGCGGGACCTTGGGACAGGGGGCGCGTGGCTACACCTTC. Its protein is CASSGTLGQGARGYTF.

The chain is built from TRBV5-6 and TRBJ2-1; perhaps TRBD2 as D (5 bases). Trimming took off 6 bases at V and 8 bases at J, with 12 bases between the two ends. CDR3 length: 12 residues. CDR1 and CDR2 from the germline V gene are SGHDT and YYEEEE. The CDR3 region is CASNYQEDEQFF. The CDR3, as DNA: TGTGCCAGCAATTATCAGGAGGATGAGCAGTTCTTC.

This rearrangement joins TRBV6-5 to TRBJ2-5; D might be TRBD1 or TRBD2, each matching 5 bases. Germline V CDR1 and CDR2: MNHEY, SVGAGI. V was shortened by 2 bases and J by 2 bases, with 12 bases between the two germline ends. The CDR3 is 15 residues long. CDR3 sequence reads: CASSYLGTSQETQYF. CDR3 sequence (DNA): TGTGCCAGCAGTTACCTCGGGACCTCTCAAGAGACCCAGTACTTC.

V and J are TRBV2 and TRBJ2-3; 11 positions agree with TRBD2. Unmatched junction bases numbered 9, after V lost 7 bases and J lost 6 bases. CDR3 length: 15 amino acids. Germline V gene data show CDR1 as SNHLY and CDR2 as FYNNEI. The CDR3 DNA is TGTGCCAGCACCCTCTTAGCGGGGGGGCCGGATACGCAGTATTTT. As protein: CASTLLAGGPDTQYF.

The chain couples TRBV5-8 to TRBJ1-1, with 10 bases identical to TRBD1. The CDR3 spans 13 residues. The J segment lost 8 bases and the V segment lost 1 base, leaving 2 bases of the junction unmatched. The germline V gene encodes CDR1 SGHTS and CDR2 YDEGEE. CDR3 bases: TGTGCCAGCAGCTTGTCGGGACAGGGGGAAGCTTTCTTT. Encoded protein: CASSLSGQGEAFF.

The rearrangement joins TRBV4-2 to TRBJ2-3, with D hard to call. The V end lost 0 bases, the J end lost 1 base, and 14 bases lay between the germline ends. The CDR3 runs 17 residues. Germline loops: CDR1 LGHNA, CDR2 YNFKEQ. The CDR3 region has the DNA TGTGCCAGCAGCCAAGATGAAGCGCTTCTAGGCACAGATACGCAGTATTTT. Amino acids: CASSQDEALLGTDTQYF.

In this sample, this clone turned up once. The chain is built from TRBV28 and TRBJ1-1; TRBD1 matches 9 bases. The junction had 4 bases not matched to a gene; V was cut back by 4 bases and J by 4 bases. There are 14 residues in the CDR3. In germline, CDR1 is MDHEN, CDR2 SYDVKM. The CDR3 protein is CASSSGQGFTEAFF. The CDR3 DNA sequence: TGTGCCAGCAGTTCGGGACAGGGATTCACTGAAGCTTTCTTT.

The chain couples TRBV6-6 to TRBJ2-5; TRBD2 matches at 15 bases. Germline loops: CDR1 MNHNY, CDR2 SVGAGI (reference sequence). CDR3 length: 15 amino acids. Trimming at V came to 5 bases and at J to 5 bases, leaving 3 bases not matched to a gene. CDR3 DNA sequence: TGTGCCAGCAGTGGACTAGCGGGGGGGAGGGAGACCCAGTACTTC. This sequence encodes CASSGLAGGRETQYF.

This clone was seen once. This chain connects TRBV7-9 to TRBJ2-7; D may be TRBD2 (7 bases). The CDR3 length is 16 residues. Germline loops: CDR1 SEHNR, CDR2 FQNEAQ (reference sequence). The V gene lost 4 bases and the J gene lost 1 base, with 17 bases spanning the gap. DNA of the CDR3: TGTGCCAGCAGCTCCTGGGGGCGGGGGATTTCCTACGAGCAGTACTTC. Its translation: CASSSWGRGISYEQYF.

The J gene is TRBJ1-5, the V gene TRBV5-6; 9 bases line up with TRBD1. Trimming removed 4 bases from V and 6 bases from J; junction bases left unmatched: 5. This CDR3 is 14 amino acids long. Germline CDR1 SGHDT, CDR2 YYEEEE. CDR3 protein: CASSAGQGSQPQHF. In DNA, the CDR3 is TGTGCCAGCAGCGCTGGACAGGGGAGTCAGCCCCAGCATTTT.

J is TRBJ1-2 and V is TRBV28; a possible D gene is TRBD1 (5 bases). This CDR3 contains 16 residues. Germline V CDR1 and CDR2: MDHEN, SYDVKM. V was trimmed by 5 bases and J by 1 base, leaving 17 bases between them. CDR3 nucleotides: TGTGCCAGCAGTCTTACCGGGACGGAATATAACTATGGCTACACCTTC. It translates to CASSLTGTEYNYGYTF.

The V and J genes are TRBV19 and TRBJ2-4; D not certain. Germline CDR1 LNHDA, CDR2 SQIVND (reference sequence). The CDR3 is 14 residues long. V dropped 3 bases and J dropped 9 bases, with 15 bases sitting between them. Here the CDR3 DNA reads TGTGCCAGTAGTATCTTCAGCAGTTCTGGCATTCAGTACTTC. Translated, it gives CASSIFSSSGIQYF.

V usage is TRBV27 and J usage is TRBJ2-3, with 9 bases aligning to TRBD2. Germline loops: CDR1 MNHEY, CDR2 SMNVEV (reference sequence). V lost 1 base, J lost 5 bases, and 4 bases stayed unmatched. This CDR3 is 15 amino acids long. CDR3 amino acids: CASSLLAGAEDTQYF. For the CDR3, the DNA is TGTGCCAGCAGTTTATTAGCGGGAGCGGAAGATACGCAGTATTTT.

The J gene is TRBJ2-2, the V gene TRBV7-7; 14 bases line up with TRBD2. Per germline, CDR1 SSHAT and CDR2 FNYEAQ (reference sequence). J was trimmed by 5 bases and V by 7 bases; bases with no gene match: 15. The CDR3 sequence is 19 residues long. CDR3 sequence (DNA): TGTGCCAGCACCCCGCTGGGACTAGCGGGGGCCGGACTGACCGGGGAGCTGTTTTTT. Translation: CASTPLGLAGAGLTGELFF.

The rearrangement uses TRBV7-9 and TRBJ1-5, with no clear D. CDR1 is SEHNR, CDR2 FQNEAQ, per germline (reference sequence). This CDR3 is 14 amino acids long. The V and J ends lost 5 bases and 3 bases respectively, with 11 bases between them. The CDR3: CASSVDGPNQPQHF. The CDR3 DNA reads as TGTGCCAGCAGCGTAGACGGTCCCAATCAGCCCCAGCATTTT.

The chain uses TRBV19 and TRBJ2-3; D is undetermined. This CDR3 comprises 15 residues. V was clipped by 2 bases and J by 0 bases, with 9 bases between them. In germline, CDR1 is LNHDA, CDR2 SQIVND (reference sequence). In DNA form, the CDR3 reads TGTGCCAGTAGTATACGTCTTACTAGCACAGATACGCAGTATTTT. It yields the protein CASSIRLTSTDTQYF. The full variable domain, completed using reference TRBV19 and TRBJ2-3, is DGGITQSPKYLFRKEGQNVTLSCEQNLNHDAMYWYRQDPGQGLRLIYYSQIVNDFQKGDIAEGYSVSREKKESFPLTVTSAQKNPTAFYLCASSIRLTSTDTQYFGPGTRLTVL.

This clone was seen once. This chain joins TRBV7-9 and TRBJ2-2, with 11 bases lining up with TRBD1. Trimming took 5 bases from V and 7 from J; bases not matched to a gene: 6. Germline CDR1 SEHNR, CDR2 FQNEAQ (reference sequence). The CDR3 length is 15 residues. CDR3 coding DNA: TGTGCCAGCAGCACGGACAGGGGGCTTATCGGGGAGCTGTTTTTT. Amino acids: CASSTDRGLIGELFF.

The CDR3 nucleotides read TGTGCCAGCAGTTTCATAGGGTTGAACACTGAAGCTTTCTTT. This sequence encodes CASSFIGLNTEAFF. The chain has TRBV28 and TRBJ1-1; D is undetermined. CDR1 and CDR2 from the germline V gene are MDHEN and SYDVKM. V was pared by 3 bases and J by 0 bases, with 8 bases between. The length of the CDR3 is 14 residues. The full variable domain, its missing parts supplied by reference TRBV28 and TRBJ1-1, is DVKVTQSSRYLVKRTGEKVFLECVQDMDHENMFWYRQDPGLGLRLIYFSYDVKMKEKGDIPEGYSVSREKKERFSLILESASTNQTSMYLCASSFIGLNTEAFFGQGTRLTVV.

The chain combines TRBV10-3 with TRBJ1-5, with D maybe TRBD1 (6 bases). The germline V and J ends were trimmed by 7 bases and 2 bases, with 12 bases remaining between them. Germline CDR1 is ENHRY and CDR2 is SYGVKD. The CDR3 extends over 14 amino acids. The CDR3 is CAIKGQSGNQPQHF. CDR3 coding DNA: TGTGCCATCAAAGGACAGTCTGGCAATCAGCCCCAGCATTTT.

In its sample, this clone was seen a few times. The rearrangement joins TRBV5-5 to TRBJ2-7; D gene ambiguous. V shed 4 bases and J shed 3 bases, with 8 bases lying between them. Germline V CDR1 and CDR2: SGHKS, YYEKEE (reference sequence). This CDR3 is 12 amino acids long. CDR3 DNA sequence: TGTGCCAGCAGCCCACCGAACTACGAGCAGTACTTC. Protein product: CASSPPNYEQYF.

The chain is built from TRBV2 and TRBJ1-1; D may be TRBD1 (5 bases). CDR3 length equals 9 residues. Per the germline V gene, CDR1 is SNHLY and CDR2 is FYNNEI. V was cut by 8 bases and J by 11 bases, with 9 bases left in between. CDR3 region: CASGGTAFF. In DNA, the CDR3 is TGTGCCAGCGGGGGTACGGCTTTCTTT. Using reference TRBV2 and TRBJ1-1 for the parts outside the CDR3, the full variable domain is EPEVTQTPSHQVTQMGQEVILRCVPISNHLYFYWYRQILGQKVEFLVSFYNNEISEKSEIFDDQFSVERPDGSNFTLKIRSTKLEDSAMYFCASGGTAFFGQGTRLTVV.

This chain links TRBV9 with TRBJ1-3, with 9 bases lining up with TRBD1. CDR1 SGDLS and CDR2 YYNGEE come from the germline V gene. The CDR3 sequence is 15 residues long. The V segment lost 0 bases and the J segment 4 bases; nucleotides outside the gene matches: 2. DNA of the CDR3: TGTGCCAGCAGCGTAGGGACAGGGGAAGGAAACACCATATATTTT. Protein: CASSVGTGEGNTIYF.

The chain couples TRBV13 to TRBJ2-1, with D possibly being TRBD1 (5 bases). Per germline, CDR1 PRHDT and CDR2 FYEKMQ (reference sequence). Deletions cut 5 bases from V and 0 bases from J, with 17 bases between. The length of the CDR3 is 17 residues. CDR3 sequence (DNA): TGTGCCAGCAGCACAACGCCAGGGTGGGGCTCCTACAATGAGCAGTTCTTC. Translation gives CASSTTPGWGSYNEQFF.

The chain uses TRBV18 and TRBJ1-1; D not resolved. V lost 3 bases to trimming and J lost 2 bases, with 10 bases between them. The CDR3 covers 14 residues. CDR1 is KGHSH, CDR2 LQKENI, per germline. The CDR3 DNA reads as TGTGCCAGCTCACCGAGGCAGCCCAACACTGAAGCTTTCTTT. Protein product: CASSPRQPNTEAFF.

The chain is built from TRBV27 and TRBJ1-1; the D gene is possibly TRBD1 (6 bases). Trimming took 5 bases from V and 3 from J, leaving 10 bases between them. The CDR3 length is 13 residues. CDR1 is MNHEY and CDR2 is SMNVEV in the germline V gene (reference sequence). CDR3 DNA sequence: TGTGCCAGCAGTCCAGGGGTGTACACTGAAGCTTTCTTT. Protein sequence: CASSPGVYTEAFF.

This clone has a handful of counts. The genes are TRBV28 and TRBJ2-5, with a weak D call TRBD2 (5 bases). This CDR3 region has 17 residues. Germline V gene lookup returns CDR1 MDHEN and CDR2 SYDVKM. V was shortened by 7 bases and J by 5 bases, with 26 bases between the two germline ends. Here the CDR3 reads CASTIYRGGVFQETQYF. CDR3 coding DNA: TGTGCCAGCACCATCTACCGCGGAGGAGTCTTTCAGGAGACCCAGTACTTC.

This clone was picked up one time. The chain joins TRBV9 to TRBJ2-2, with unresolved D. V shed 3 bases and J shed 5 bases, with 11 bases lying between them. The CDR3 covers 14 residues. CDR1 SGDLS and CDR2 YYNGEE come from the germline V gene. DNA of the CDR3: TGTGCCAGCAGCGCTAGGGTAGAGACCGGGGAGCTGTTTTTT. It translates to CASSARVETGELFF.

V is TRBV30 and J is TRBJ2-7, with no clear D. The V end lost 4 bases, the J end lost 4 bases, and 11 bases lay between the germline ends. Germline CDR1 reads GTSNPN; CDR2 reads SVGIG (reference sequence). The CDR3 is made up of 12 amino acids. CDR3 DNA: TGTGCCTGGACGGGCAAGGGATACGAGCAGTACTTC. Translation gives CAWTGKGYEQYF.

A single count supports this clone. The chain employs TRBV14 and TRBJ2-1; D possibly corresponds to TRBD2 (5 bases). In germline, CDR1 is SGHDN, CDR2 FVKESK. V was trimmed by 3 bases and J by 3 bases, leaving 9 bases between them. The CDR3 has 14 amino acids. CDR3 residues: CASSHLASYNEQFF. In DNA, the CDR3 is TGTGCCAGCAGCCACCTAGCTAGCTACAATGAGCAGTTCTTC.